The 24 T cell receptor beta chains given below trace back to one sample, sequenced in a study of blood T cell repertoires in COVID-19. Here immunoSEQ multiplex PCR was the method, and the copy in TCRdb shows in-frame clones only, minus some. There are almost 400,000 clones in the sample; 88% occur only once, and more than 0.9% lies in the top ten. The specimen sequenced was PBMCs or T cells enriched from blood (not recorded which). The origin of the receptors is a woman aged 25 to 45 with acute COVID-19.

The rearrangement joins TRBV7-3 to TRBJ1-1; the D is unclear. Trimming took 4 bases from V and 5 from J, leaving 11 bases between them. CDR1 SGHTA and CDR2 FQGTGA come from the germline V gene. The CDR3 loop spans 13 amino acids. CDR3 nucleotides: TGTGCCAGCAGCTCTCGCGGCCCAACTGAAGCTTTCTTT. Its protein product is CASSSRGPTEAFF.

The chain joins TRBV20-1 to TRBJ1-6; TRBD1 matches at 7 bases. CDR1 is DFQATT, CDR2 SNEGSKA, per germline (reference sequence). The junction had 4 bases not matched to a gene; V was cut back by 3 bases and J by 8 bases. The CDR3 extends over 13 amino acids. The CDR3 sequence: CSASEGADSPLHF. The DNA of the CDR3 is TGCAGTGCTAGTGAGGGGGCAGATTCACCCCTCCACTTT.

This clone showed up just a few times. The chain uses TRBV10-3 and TRBJ2-7, with D unclear. The V end lost 9 bases, the J end lost 6 bases, and 12 bases lay between the germline ends. Germline V gene data show CDR1 as ENHRY and CDR2 as SYGVKD. The CDR3 totals 11 residues. CDR3 sequence (DNA): TGTGCCATAGGCGGCCTAGGCGAGCAGTACTTC. This gives the protein CAIGGLGEQYF.

V is TRBV9 and J is TRBJ1-6, with TRBD1 as a possible D gene (6 bases). V was shortened by 4 bases and J by 7 bases, with 15 bases between the two germline ends. CDR1 is SGDLS and CDR2 is YYNGEE in the germline V gene. The CDR3 spans 15 residues. The DNA for the CDR3 is TGTGCCAGCAGCACCACCCAGGGGCTAAATTCACCCCTCCACTTT. It specifies CASSTTQGLNSPLHF.

The chain couples TRBV30 to TRBJ2-1; 8 bases are a match to TRBD2. V lost 3 bases, J lost 6 bases, and 10 bases stayed unmatched. The germline gives CDR1 GTSNPN, CDR2 SVGIG (reference sequence). CDR3 length equals 15 residues. The CDR3 bases are TGTGCCTGGAGCCTGTGGAGCGGGGGACTCAATGAGCAGTTCTTC. Protein product: CAWSLWSGGLNEQFF. Full variable domain (missing parts from reference TRBV30 and TRBJ2-1): SQTIHQWPATLVQPVGSPLSLECTVEGTSNPNLYWYRQAAGRGLQLLFYSVGIGQISSEVPQNLSASRPQDRQFILSSKKLLLSDSGFYLCAWSLWSGGLNEQFFGPGTRLTVL.

J is TRBJ2-2 and V is TRBV3-1 (or the pseudogene TRBV3-2); D is perhaps TRBD1 (6 bases). Germline loops: CDR1 LGHDT, CDR2 YNNKEL (reference sequence). CDR3 length: 18 residues. The V end lost 1 base, the J end lost 3 bases, and 18 bases lay between the germline ends. CDR3 coding DNA: TGTGCCAGCAGCCAAGGGGGTCAACTGGGGGCCCACACCGGGGAGCTGTTTTTT. Protein: CASSQGGQLGAHTGELFF.

The rearrangement uses TRBV6-5 and TRBJ2-5; D not resolved. Trimming stripped 7 bases from V and 3 bases from J, with 18 bases between. The CDR3 contains 15 residues. The germline gives CDR1 MNHEY, CDR2 SVGAGI. CDR3 nucleotides: TGTGCCAGCACCCAACCGGGTGGAGCGAAAGAGACCCAGTACTTC. Translating gives CASTQPGGAKETQYF.

The chain employs TRBV27 and TRBJ1-6; 7 bases are a match to TRBD1. Germline CDR1 and CDR2: MNHEY and SMNVEV (reference sequence). V shed 5 bases, J shed 10 bases, and the junction held 14 bases outside the gene matches. This CDR3 has 16 amino acids. For the CDR3, the DNA is TGTGCCAGCAGTATCCGACAGGGCAATTTTCCCTCACCCCTCCACTTT. Encoded protein: CASSIRQGNFPSPLHF.

The genes are TRBV6-5 and TRBJ2-7; TRBD1 is a possible D gene (5 bases). V dropped 7 bases and J dropped 6 bases, with 13 bases sitting between them. The germline gives CDR1 MNHEY, CDR2 SVGAGI. The CDR3 has 12 amino acids. The DNA of the CDR3 is TGTGCCAGCAAAACAGGATTGTTCGAGCAGTACTTC. It encodes CASKTGLFEQYF.

The table lists this clone with a few counts. V is TRBV7-9 and J is TRBJ1-6; 7 bases match TRBD1. Unmatched junction bases numbered 7, after V lost 4 bases and J lost 7 bases. The germline gives CDR1 SEHNR, CDR2 FQNEAQ (reference sequence). This CDR3 has 15 residues. Here the CDR3 reads CASSYLRTGNSPLHF. The CDR3, as DNA: TGTGCCAGCAGCTACCTACGGACAGGCAATTCACCCCTCCACTTT.

This clone was seen just once. Other nucleotide sequences in the sample specify the same CDR3. J is TRBJ1-1 and V is TRBV7-8, with a weak D call TRBD1 (5 bases). The germline CDR1 and CDR2 sequences are SGHVS and FQNEAQ. The CDR3 totals 14 residues. V was pared by 1 base and J by 2 bases, with 8 bases between. The CDR3 nucleotides read TGTGCCAGCAGCTTAGTCGGGGGAAACACTGAAGCTTTCTTT. Protein product: CASSLVGGNTEAFF.

In nucleotides, the CDR3 is TGTGCCAGCGGGTTTTGGGACAGAGGCACAGATACGCAGTATTTT. It specifies CASGFWDRGTDTQYF. V gene TRBV9 combines with J gene TRBJ2-3; 7 bases are shared with TRBD1. The germline CDR1 and CDR2 sequences are SGDLS and YYNGEE. The CDR3 covers 15 residues. The J segment lost 1 base and the V segment lost 7 bases, leaving 9 bases of the junction unmatched.

Here the CDR3 DNA reads TGTGCCTGGAGTTGGCCGGGACAGGGTTTCGTCAAGCAGTACTTC. Protein sequence: CAWSWPGQGFVKQYF. V and J are TRBV30 and TRBJ2-7; TRBD1 agrees at 9 bases. The germline V gene encodes CDR1 GTSNPN and CDR2 SVGIG (reference sequence). The CDR3 is made up of 15 amino acids. Trimming at V came to 2 bases and at J to 8 bases, leaving 13 bases not matched to a gene.

V gene TRBV5-1 combines with J gene TRBJ1-5; 7 positions match TRBD1. The CDR3 consists of 14 residues. Germline V gives CDR1 SGHRS, CDR2 YFSETQ. Germline trimming cut 1 base from V and 2 bases from J; bases unmatched to any gene: 0. CDR3 in amino acids: CASSLTGGNQPQHF. The CDR3 region has the DNA TGCGCCAGCAGCTTGACAGGGGGCAATCAGCCCCAGCATTTT.

V usage is TRBV5-6 and J usage is TRBJ2-7, with D maybe TRBD2 (5 bases). This CDR3 region has 14 residues. Trimming stripped 0 bases from V and 4 bases from J, with 11 bases between. CDR1 and CDR2 (germline): SGHDT, YYEEEE. CDR3 protein: CASSLAGIGYEQYF. The CDR3, as DNA: TGTGCCAGCAGCTTGGCGGGAATCGGTTACGAGCAGTACTTC. Combining the CDR3 with reference TRBV5-6 and TRBJ2-7 gives the whole variable domain DAGVTQSPTHLIKTRGQQVTLRCSPKSGHDTVSWYQQALGQGPQFIFQYYEEEERQRGNFPDRFSGHQFPNYSSELNVNALLLGDSALYLCASSLAGIGYEQYFGPGTRLTVT.

This clone was counted once. The chain recombines TRBV24-1 with TRBJ2-1, with 14 positions matching TRBD2. Germline assignment: CDR1 KGHDR and CDR2 SFDVKD. This CDR3 region has 18 residues. V lost 4 bases to trimming and J lost 2 bases; unmatched junction nucleotides: 6. CDR3 nucleotides: TGTGCCACCAGTGACAAAGGACTAGCGGGGGGTACCTACAATGAGCAGTTCTTC. It codes for CATSDKGLAGGTYNEQFF.

The gene calls are TRBV19 and TRBJ1-1, with D possibly TRBD1 on 5 matching bases. Trimming shortened V by 6 bases and J by 5 bases, and 16 bases separated the two germline ends. This CDR3 is 14 amino acids long. From germline, CDR1 is LNHDA and CDR2 SQIVND (reference sequence). The CDR3 bases are TGTGCCAGTAGAGCGGGGGGTGGAGAGACTGAAGCTTTCTTT. Translating it yields CASRAGGGETEAFF.

This chain joins TRBV12-3 or TRBV12-4 and TRBJ1-2, with 7 bases aligning to TRBD1. V lost 8 bases and J lost 7; bases outside the gene matches: 10. CDR3 size: 13 residues. The CDR3 DNA follows: TGTGCCAGCGGAACAGGGGCACGTGGTGGCTACACCTTC. Translation gives CASGTGARGGYTF.

The CDR3 spells CASSLRGGNYGYTF. The CDR3 DNA follows: TGTGCCAGCAGTCTCCGAGGAGGAAACTATGGCTACACCTTC. This chain joins TRBV6-6 and TRBJ1-2; D not certain. CDR1 is MNHNY, CDR2 SVGAGI, per germline (reference sequence). CDR3 length: 14 residues. The ends were cut back, 5 bases at V and 2 bases at J, with 12 bases in the middle.

This rearrangement joins TRBV7-2 to TRBJ1-3; the D is unclear. Trimming cost V 4 bases and J 1 base, with 11 bases left between them. The CDR3 runs 15 residues. The germline V gene encodes CDR1 SGHTA and CDR2 FQGNSA. This CDR3 reads CASSYTRISGNTIYF. DNA of the CDR3: TGTGCCAGCAGCTACACCAGGATTTCTGGAAACACCATATATTTT. Together with reference TRBV7-2 and TRBJ1-3, the CDR3 gives the full variable domain: GAGVSQSPSNKVTEKGKDVELRCDPISGHTALYWYRQSLGQGLEFLIYFQGNSAPDKSGLPSDRFSAERTGGSVSTLTIQRTQQEDSAVYLCASSYTRISGNTIYFGEGSWLTVV.

This clone was picked up one time. The chain has TRBV6-2 or TRBV6-3 and TRBJ2-1, with a weak D call TRBD1 (5 bases). V was pared by 0 bases and J by 6 bases, with 18 bases between. In germline, CDR1 is MNHEY, CDR2 SVGEGT. There are 17 residues in the CDR3. CDR3 DNA sequence: TGTGCCAGCAGTTACTCGGCAGGGCCCAGGAGAGGCAATGAGCAGTTCTTC. It codes for CASSYSAGPRRGNEQFF.

The V gene is TRBV5-1, the J gene TRBJ1-1; D is undetermined. The germline V and J ends were trimmed by 3 bases and 0 bases, with 6 bases remaining between them. Per germline, CDR1 SGHRS and CDR2 YFSETQ. The CDR3 totals 13 residues. The DNA for the CDR3 is TGCGCCAGCAGCTCAGGATTGAACACTGAAGCTTTCTTT. Its translation: CASSSGLNTEAFF. Variable domain in full (rest from reference TRBV5-1 and TRBJ1-1): KAGVTQTPRYLIKTRGQQVTLSCSPISGHRSVSWYQQTPGQGLQFLFEYFSETQRNKGNFPGRFSGRQFSNSRSEMNVSTLELGDSALYLCASSSGLNTEAFFGQGTRLTVV.

About this clone itself: This sample also contains other DNA sequences that code for the same CDR3. The chain uses TRBV12-3 or TRBV12-4 and TRBJ1-1, with D tentatively TRBD1 (5 bases). Deletions cut 3 bases from V and 0 bases from J, with 5 bases between. The CDR3 totals 13 residues. CDR3 sequence reads: CASSLGLNTEAFF. The CDR3, as DNA: TGTGCCAGCAGTTTGGGGCTGAACACTGAAGCTTTCTTT.

This rearrangement joins TRBV5-4 to TRBJ1-2; possible D gene TRBD1, 6 bases. Germline CDR1 is SGHNT and CDR2 is YYREEE (reference sequence). The CDR3 consists of 13 residues. V lost 0 bases to trimming and J lost 8 bases, with 11 bases between them. CDR3 sequence: CASSLDSGEGYTF. The CDR3 DNA reads TGTGCCAGCAGCTTGGATTCAGGGGAGGGCTACACCTTC.